Below are 23 T cell receptor beta chains sequenced from a single sample in a study of blood T cell repertoires in COVID-19. Assay: immunoSEQ multiplex PCR; the TCRdb copy retains only in-frame clones and omits some. The table includes 110,000 to 150,000 clones, approximately 88% detected once. Sequencing input: peripheral blood. The receptors come from a woman aged 45-65 years with acute or convalescent COVID-19.

CDR3 DNA: TGTGCCAGCTCACCTGCGGGGACCCGCAGCATGAACACTGAAGCTTTCTTT. Translating it yields CASSPAGTRSMNTEAFF. This sequence joins TRBV18 and TRBJ1-1; D may be TRBD1 (5 bases). Germline V CDR1 and CDR2: KGHSH, LQKENI. The CDR3 consists of 17 residues. The V and J ends lost 3 bases and 0 bases respectively, with 17 bases between them. Full variable domain (remainder filled in from reference TRBV18 and TRBJ1-1): NAGVMQNPRHLVRRRGQEARLRCSPMKGHSHVYWYRQLPEEGLKFMVYLQKENIIDESGMPKERFSAEFPKEGPSILRIQQVVRGDSAAYFCASSPAGTRSMNTEAFFGQGTRLTVV.

This clone is a singleton in its sample. The rearrangement joins TRBV11-2 to TRBJ1-3, with D unresolved. The CDR3 spans 13 residues. Trimming removed 1 base at V and 4 bases at J, with 5 bases between. From germline, CDR1 is SGHAT and CDR2 FQNNGV. In DNA, the CDR3 is TGTGCCAGCAGCTTAGTAGTGGGAAACACCATATATTTT. It yields the protein CASSLVVGNTIYF. The whole variable domain, filled in from reference TRBV11-2 and TRBJ1-3, reads EAGVAQSPRYKIIEKRQSVAFWCNPISGHATLYWYQQILGQGPKLLIQFQNNGVVDDSQLPKDRFSAERLKGVDSTLKIQPAKLEDSAVYLCASSLVVGNTIYFGEGSWLTVV.

This chain joins TRBV18 and TRBJ2-5; maybe TRBD2 (5 bases). The CDR3 is 17 residues long. Germline CDR1 reads KGHSH; CDR2 reads LQKENI. The germline V and J ends were trimmed by 2 bases and 0 bases, with 16 bases remaining between them. CDR3 DNA: TGTGCCAGCTCACCAGCGGGCGGCCGGACGTACCAAGAGACCCAGTACTTC. It encodes CASSPAGGRTYQETQYF.

The V and J genes are TRBV5-1 and TRBJ1-2; D unresolved. This CDR3 spans 14 amino acids. Trimming pared 0 bases from V and 0 bases from J, leaving 6 bases between. Germline lookup yields CDR1 SGHRS and CDR2 YFSETQ. CDR3 protein: CASSLATANYGYTF. For the CDR3, the DNA is TGCGCCAGCAGCTTGGCAACAGCTAACTATGGCTACACCTTC.

V is TRBV29-1 and J is TRBJ1-1; D is uncertain. The length of the CDR3 is 13 residues. V dropped 4 bases and J dropped 1 base, with 10 bases sitting between them. Germline V gene sequence: CDR1 SQVTM, CDR2 ANQGSEA. The CDR3 sequence: CSVVSVENTEAFF. CDR3 bases: TGCAGCGTTGTTTCGGTAGAGAACACTGAAGCTTTCTTT.

V usage is TRBV30 and J usage is TRBJ2-1; 11 bases are a match to TRBD1. V gave up 5 bases and J gave up 7 bases; unmatched junction bases: 10. Germline CDR1 is GTSNPN and CDR2 is SVGIG (reference sequence). The CDR3 runs to 15 residues. CDR3 sequence reads: CAWGAGTGGINEQFF. The CDR3 nucleotides read TGTGCCTGGGGTGCCGGGACAGGGGGGATTAATGAGCAGTTCTTC.

The J gene is TRBJ2-1, the V gene TRBV5-1; 9 bases are shared with TRBD2. Germline CDR1 is SGHRS and CDR2 is YFSETQ. Unmatched junction bases numbered 7, after V lost 5 bases and J lost 4 bases. The CDR3 runs 15 residues. The CDR3 nucleotides are TGCGCCAGCAGTCCCGGGACTAGCACATACAATGAGCAGTTCTTC. This sequence encodes CASSPGTSTYNEQFF.

This clone was detected a few times. V and J are TRBV12-3 or TRBV12-4 and TRBJ1-2; D is uncertain. The germline V and J ends were trimmed by 1 base and 8 bases, with 5 bases remaining between them. This CDR3 is 11 amino acids long. CDR3 protein: CASSLGQGYTF. In DNA, the CDR3 is TGTGCCAGCAGTTTAGGTCAGGGCTACACCTTC.

The chain has TRBV6-5 and TRBJ2-7; a possible D gene is TRBD2 (5 bases). The V gene lost 6 bases and the J gene lost 0 bases, with 9 bases spanning the gap. This CDR3 contains 13 residues. The germline gives CDR1 MNHEY, CDR2 SVGAGI. The CDR3 DNA sequence: TGTGCCAGCAGAGGAGCGGACTCCTACGAGCAGTACTTC. This encodes CASRGADSYEQYF.

The chain employs TRBV2 and TRBJ1-4; D is perhaps TRBD1 (5 bases). Germline-derived CDR1 and CDR2 are SNHLY and FYNNEI. V was pared by 3 bases and J by 6 bases, with 14 bases between. This CDR3 has 15 residues. The CDR3 loop reads CASSEGGSTDEKLFF. In DNA form, the CDR3 reads TGTGCCAGCAGTGAGGGGGGAAGTACGGATGAAAAACTGTTTTTT.

The genes are TRBV5-1 and TRBJ1-1; D is ambiguous. V dropped 3 bases and J dropped 5 bases, with 11 bases sitting between them. CDR3 length equals 13 residues. CDR1 SGHRS and CDR2 YFSETQ come from the germline V gene. The CDR3 reads CASSWSEGTEAFF. In nucleotides, the CDR3 is TGCGCCAGCAGCTGGTCGGAGGGTACTGAAGCTTTCTTT.

The gene calls are TRBV5-1 and TRBJ2-3; D perhaps matches TRBD2 (5 bases). CDR1 and CDR2 (germline): SGHRS, YFSETQ. CDR3 length equals 15 residues. Trimming pared 0 bases from V and 0 bases from J, leaving 8 bases between. The CDR3 nucleotides read TGCGCCAGCAGCTTGGACGGACTTAGCACAGATACGCAGTATTTT. The encoded protein is CASSLDGLSTDTQYF.

The V gene is TRBV28, the J gene TRBJ1-2, with 9 bases aligning to TRBD1. In germline, CDR1 is MDHEN, CDR2 SYDVKM. The CDR3 has 14 residues. V was pared by 8 bases and J by 8 bases, with 12 bases of the junction left unmatched. The CDR3 DNA sequence: TGTGCCAGCTTAATCGGGACAGGGCGATCCGGCTACACCTTC. Encoded protein: CASLIGTGRSGYTF.

The chain links TRBV4-2 to TRBJ2-3, with 12 bases lining up with TRBD2. This CDR3 comprises 20 residues. The V and J ends lost 0 bases and 2 bases, in that order; junction bases with no gene match: 12. Germline V gives CDR1 LGHNA, CDR2 YNFKEQ. The CDR3 protein is CASSQDLLLTSGGHTDTQYF. In nucleotides, the CDR3 is TGTGCCAGCAGCCAAGATCTGTTGTTGACTAGCGGGGGCCACACAGATACGCAGTATTTT.

The chain joins TRBV5-6 to TRBJ2-3, with 11 bases matching TRBD1. This CDR3 is built from 17 residues. The germline CDR1 and CDR2 sequences are SGHDT and YYEEEE. V was clipped by 3 bases and J by 6 bases; unmatched bases: 12. DNA for the CDR3: TGTGCCAGCAGCTATGCCAACCGGGACAGGGGGGCGGATACGCAGTATTTT. It translates to CASSYANRDRGADTQYF.

J is TRBJ1-1 and V is TRBV5-1, with D perhaps matching TRBD1 (6 bases). CDR3 length equals 16 residues. Germline CDR1 and CDR2: SGHRS and YFSETQ. V shed 0 bases and J shed 6 bases, with 18 bases lying between them. This chain's CDR3 is CASSLDRAGSFSEAFF. In DNA, the CDR3 is TGCGCCAGCAGCTTGGACAGGGCTGGTTCTTTTTCTGAAGCTTTCTTT.

The chain recombines TRBV9 with TRBJ1-3; no firm D call. Trimming stripped 0 bases from V and 0 bases from J, with 10 bases between. This CDR3 is built from 16 residues. Looked up from germline, CDR1 is SGDLS and CDR2 is YYNGEE. CDR3 amino acids: CASSVAFSYSGNTIYF. CDR3 coding DNA: TGTGCCAGCAGCGTAGCGTTCTCTTACTCTGGAAACACCATATATTTT.

This chain joins TRBV6-5 and TRBJ1-5; no clear D gene. This CDR3 is 14 amino acids long. V was clipped by 5 bases and J by 0 bases, with 8 bases between them. Germline V gene data show CDR1 as MNHEY and CDR2 as SVGAGI. For the CDR3, the DNA is TGTGCCAGCAGTCTAGACTATAGCAATCAGCCCCAGCATTTT. Translating it yields CASSLDYSNQPQHF.

V is TRBV30 and J is TRBJ1-2, with TRBD1 matching 9 bases. With V trimmed by 3 bases and J by 7 bases, 15 bases remained unmatched. The germline CDR1 and CDR2 sequences are GTSNPN and SVGIG (reference sequence). The CDR3 spans 16 residues. The DNA of the CDR3 is TGTGCCTGGAGGCAGCCGGGACAGGGAGATTCGTCTGGCTACACCTTC. Translated, it gives CAWRQPGQGDSSGYTF.

This clone was observed a single time. The chain recombines TRBV15 with TRBJ2-1, with TRBD2 as a possible D gene (5 bases). The germline V gene encodes CDR1 LNHNV and CDR2 YYDKDF (reference sequence). Trimming removed 4 bases at V and 7 bases at J, with 14 bases between. CDR3 length: 14 residues. The CDR3 DNA sequence: TGTGCCACCAGCAAAAGCGGCGATCGGAATGAGCAGTTCTTC. Amino acids: CATSKSGDRNEQFF.

The chain has TRBV10-3 and TRBJ1-6; TRBD1 matches at 7 bases. The V gene end was trimmed by 10 bases and the J gene end by 9 bases; junction bases not matched to a gene: 9. The CDR3 spans 13 residues. From germline, CDR1 is ENHRY and CDR2 SYGVKD. CDR3: CANGGDRSSPLHF. DNA of the CDR3: TGTGCCAACGGGGGGGACAGAAGTTCACCCCTCCACTTT.

This clone appeared once. V gene TRBV6-5 combines with J gene TRBJ1-5, with 8 bases identical to TRBD1. The CDR3 runs to 14 residues. The germline V gene encodes CDR1 MNHEY and CDR2 SVGAGI. The ends lost 4 bases at V and 4 bases at J; junction bases unmatched: 3. The chain's CDR3 is CASSSRTGNQPQHF. CDR3 DNA: TGTGCCAGCAGTTCAAGGACAGGGAATCAGCCCCAGCATTTT.

The J gene is TRBJ2-7, the V gene TRBV7-9; weak D call: TRBD1 (6 bases). The V and J ends lost 2 bases and 5 bases respectively, with 13 bases between them. There are 14 residues in the CDR3. Germline values: CDR1 SEHNR, CDR2 FQNEAQ (reference sequence). The CDR3 coding sequence is TGTGCCAGCAGCTTAACACAGGGTAGCAACGAGCAGTACTTC. Translated, it gives CASSLTQGSNEQYF. Using reference TRBV7-9 and TRBJ2-7 for the parts outside the CDR3, the full variable domain is DTGVSQNPRHKITKRGQNVTFRCDPISEHNRLYWYRQTLGQGPEFLTYFQNEAQLEKSRLLSDRFSAERPKGSFSTLEIQRTEQGDSAMYLCASSLTQGSNEQYFGPGTRLTVT.